This T cell receptor beta chain was profiled in a study of vaccination and CD4 T cells after COVID-19. Whole-study context: Some 10 convalescent cases were mild and one was severe, and all had been SARS-CoV-2 positive by nasal swab PCR.

Treatment of the sample: approximately 9-day PBMC culture with coronavirus spike peptide pools or control peptides (ViraFEST assay). Cells were cultured for approximately ten days, and then CD4+ T cells were isolated by negative selection. The study, taken as a whole, reports: Convalescent patients had a median about 90% of reactive clones appearing only post-vaccination. Convalescent patients' vaccine-specific clones were spike mono-reactive in 304 of 307 cases.

With respect to this clonotype: What it recognizes is unknown.

In germline, CDR1 is DFQATT, CDR2 SNEGSKA (reference sequence). The CDR3 extends over 13 amino acids. Trimming took off 3 bases at V and 9 bases at J, with 15 bases between the two ends. Cultured CD4+ T-cell DNA underwent Oncomine TCR Beta short-read sequencing. TCRdb called the PCR reads again in MiXCR, with one record for every CDR3 protein. This sample carries fewer than 15,000 distinct CDR3 sequences, around 78% of them seen once, and the ten largest clones take 26%. This TCR was recovered from a human donor who had recovered from COVID-19. The sample comprised CD4+ T cells from blood, cultured in vitro. The chain carries TRBV20-1 and TRBJ1-5; D may be TRBD1 (6 bases). CDR3 coding DNA: TGCAGTGCTAGGAGGTCAGGGGATGGGCCCCAGCATTTT. This gives the protein CSARRSGDGPQHF.